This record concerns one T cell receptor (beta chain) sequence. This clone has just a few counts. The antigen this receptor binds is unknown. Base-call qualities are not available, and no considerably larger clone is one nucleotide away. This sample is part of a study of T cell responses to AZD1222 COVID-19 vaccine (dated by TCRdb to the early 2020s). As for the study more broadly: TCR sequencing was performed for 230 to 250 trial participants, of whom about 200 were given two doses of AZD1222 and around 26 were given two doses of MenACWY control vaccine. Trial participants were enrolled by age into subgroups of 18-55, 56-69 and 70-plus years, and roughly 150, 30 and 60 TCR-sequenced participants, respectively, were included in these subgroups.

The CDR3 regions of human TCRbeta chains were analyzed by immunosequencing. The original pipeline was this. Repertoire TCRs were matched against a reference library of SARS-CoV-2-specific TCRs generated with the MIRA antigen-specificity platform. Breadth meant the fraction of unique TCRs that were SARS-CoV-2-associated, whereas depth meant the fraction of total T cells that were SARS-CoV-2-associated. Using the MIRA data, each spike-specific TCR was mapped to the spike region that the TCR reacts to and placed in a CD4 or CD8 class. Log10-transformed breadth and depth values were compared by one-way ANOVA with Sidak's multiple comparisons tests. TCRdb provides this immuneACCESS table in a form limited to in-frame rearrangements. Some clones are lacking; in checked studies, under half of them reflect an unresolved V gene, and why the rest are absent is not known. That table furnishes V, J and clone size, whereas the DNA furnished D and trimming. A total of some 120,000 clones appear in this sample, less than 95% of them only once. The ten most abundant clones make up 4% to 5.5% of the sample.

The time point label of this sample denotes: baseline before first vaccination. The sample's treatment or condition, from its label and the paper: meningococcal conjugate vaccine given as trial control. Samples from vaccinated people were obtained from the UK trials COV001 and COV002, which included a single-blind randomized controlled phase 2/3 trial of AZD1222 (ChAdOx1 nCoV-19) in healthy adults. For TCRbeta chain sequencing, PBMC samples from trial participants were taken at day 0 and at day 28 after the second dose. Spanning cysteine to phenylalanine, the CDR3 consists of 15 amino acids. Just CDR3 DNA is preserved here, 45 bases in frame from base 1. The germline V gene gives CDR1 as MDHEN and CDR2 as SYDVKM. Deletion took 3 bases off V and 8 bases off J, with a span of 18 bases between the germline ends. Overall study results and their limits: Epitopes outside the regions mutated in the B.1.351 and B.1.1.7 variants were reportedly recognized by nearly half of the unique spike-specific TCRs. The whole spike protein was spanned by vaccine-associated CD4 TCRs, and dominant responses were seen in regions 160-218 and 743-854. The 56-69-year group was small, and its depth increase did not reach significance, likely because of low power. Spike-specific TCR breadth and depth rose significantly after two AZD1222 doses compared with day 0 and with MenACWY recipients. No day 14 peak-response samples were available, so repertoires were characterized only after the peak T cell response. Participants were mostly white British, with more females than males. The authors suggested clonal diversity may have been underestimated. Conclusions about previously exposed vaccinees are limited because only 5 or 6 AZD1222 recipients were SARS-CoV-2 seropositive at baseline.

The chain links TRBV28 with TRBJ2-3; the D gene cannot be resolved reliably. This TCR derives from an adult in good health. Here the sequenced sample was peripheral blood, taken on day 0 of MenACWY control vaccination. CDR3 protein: CASSFRGEVGFTQYF. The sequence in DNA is TGTGCCAGCAGTTTTCGTGGCGAGGTGGGTTTTACGCAGTATTTT.